A selection of T cell receptor beta chains follows, all from one sample in a study of cytomegalovirus exposure and HLA in healthy donors. Clones were read by immunoSEQ multiplex PCR, and TCRdb kept only the in-frame ones, dropping some. The table lists 180,000 or so clones, over 80% of them singletons. The sample taken for sequencing was PBMCs. All receptors come from a middle-aged man in good health and CMV-seronegative. Each CDR3 is given with its conserved first and last residue. A D gene is named only where the DNA matches it firmly. Where a row states a size, it is once, few, many or the class of an expanded clone; other rows omit it.

V gene,J gene,clone size,D gene,CDR3 protein,CDR3 DNA
TRBV27,TRBJ1-1,-,TRBD1,CASSRTGRNTEAFF,TGTGCCAGCAGTCGGACAGGTAGGAACACTGAAGCTTTCTTT
TRBV28,TRBJ1-2,once,TRBD1,CASTLTGNYGYTF,TGTGCCAGCACCCTGACAGGGAACTATGGCTACACCTTC
TRBV6-1,TRBJ2-2,-,TRBD2,CASRPAGLNTGELFF,TGTGCCAGCAGACCAGCGGGGCTCAACACCGGGGAGCTGTTTTTT
TRBV4-1,TRBJ1-1,-,-,CASSQDKGHNTEAFF,TGCGCCAGCAGCCAAGATAAGGGGCATAACACTGAAGCTTTCTTT
TRBV7-6,TRBJ1-1,few,-,CASSLGGVTEAFF,TGTGCCAGCAGCTTAGGGGGGGTAACTGAAGCTTTCTTT
TRBV6-6,TRBJ2-5,-,TRBD1,CASSHAWTGEETQYF,TGTGCCAGCAGTCACGCATGGACAGGGGAAGAGACCCAGTACTTC
TRBV13,TRBJ2-3,-,TRBD2,CASSSPPRGGTDTQYF,TGTGCCAGCAGCTCGCCGCCCCGGGGGGGCACAGATACGCAGTATTTT
TRBV7-2,TRBJ2-7,-,TRBD2,CASSSLAGGPSEQYF,TGTGCCAGCAGCTCCTTAGCGGGGGGGCCATCCGAGCAGTACTTC
TRBV6-1,TRBJ2-1,-,-,CASSVQGGRALHEQFF,TGTGCCAGCAGTGTGCAGGGTGGAAGGGCCCTCCATGAGCAGTTCTTC
TRBV14,TRBJ2-5,-,TRBD2,CASSLAGTQYF,TGTGCCAGCAGCCTAGCGGGGACCCAGTACTTC
TRBV5-1,TRBJ2-2,-,TRBD2,CASSSLAGVNTGELFF,TGCGCCAGCAGTTCTCTAGCGGGAGTAAACACCGGGGAGCTGTTTTTT
TRBV7-2,TRBJ1-1,-,-,CASSLSIYGGSSTEAFF,TGTGCCAGCAGCTTATCCATTTATGGGGGGAGCAGCACTGAAGCTTTCTTT
TRBV13,TRBJ1-4,-,-,CASSTGGDNEKLFF,TGTGCCAGCAGCACCGGGGGGGATAATGAAAAACTGTTTTTT
TRBV5-1,TRBJ1-6,-,TRBD1,CASATGESSYNSPLHF,TGCGCCAGCGCCACAGGGGAAAGCTCCTATAATTCACCCCTCCACTTT
TRBV4-2,TRBJ1-1,-,-,CASSRGASNMNTEAFF,TGTGCCAGCAGCCGTGGGGCATCGAACATGAACACTGAAGCTTTCTTT
TRBV11-2,TRBJ2-2,-,TRBD1,CASSFRHIQGPGELFF,TGTGCCAGCAGCTTTCGCCACATACAGGGGCCCGGGGAGCTGTTTTTT
TRBV10-2,TRBJ1-5,-,-,CASSESKVSYSNQPQHF,TGCGCCAGCAGTGAGTCGAAAGTTTCCTATAGCAATCAGCCCCAGCATTTT
TRBV7-3,TRBJ1-1,-,-,CASSRQARNTEAFF,TGTGCCAGCAGCCGCCAGGCCAGGAACACTGAAGCTTTCTTT
TRBV18,TRBJ2-1,few,TRBD2,CASSNGLAGVADEQFF,TGTGCCAGCTCAAACGGACTAGCGGGAGTCGCAGATGAGCAGTTCTTC
TRBV13,TRBJ1-2,-,TRBD1,CASSLEGAHGYTF,TGTGCCAGCAGCTTAGAGGGGGCACATGGCTACACCTTC
TRBV18,TRBJ2-3,-,TRBD2,CASRGLAAADTQYF,TGTGCCAGTCGTGGACTAGCGGCGGCAGATACGCAGTATTTT
TRBV6-5,TRBJ1-5,-,TRBD1,CASSSTYGQGNQPQHF,TGTGCCAGCAGTTCGACATATGGACAGGGCAATCAGCCCCAGCATTTT
TRBV28,TRBJ2-7,-,TRBD2,CASNRGRAYEQYF,TGTGCCAGCAATCGCGGGAGGGCCTACGAGCAGTACTTC
TRBV7-2,TRBJ2-5,-,TRBD1,CASGSPRGTGFRETQYF,TGTGCCAGCGGATCACCCCGGGGGACAGGGTTTAGGGAGACCCAGTACTTC
TRBV5-4,TRBJ1-2,once,TRBD1,CASSFDRDLYGYTF,TGTGCCAGCAGTTTCGACAGGGACCTCTATGGCTACACCTTC
TRBV29-1,TRBJ2-3,-,TRBD1,CSVDGVGQGASVADTQYF,TGCAGCGTTGATGGGGTGGGACAGGGGGCAAGTGTTGCAGATACGCAGTATTTT
TRBV13,TRBJ2-3,-,-,CASSFGPGADTQYF,TGTGCCAGCAGCTTCGGTCCCGGGGCAGATACGCAGTATTTT
TRBV5-1,TRBJ1-1,few,TRBD1,CASSSQGQGNTEAFF,TGCGCCAGCAGCTCCCAGGGACAGGGGAACACTGAAGCTTTCTTT
TRBV6-6,TRBJ2-7,-,TRBD1,CASILKPGQGPYEQYF,TGTGCCAGCATTTTGAAACCGGGACAGGGGCCCTACGAGCAGTACTTC
TRBV18,TRBJ2-2,-,-,CASSPSGNSGELFF,TGTGCCAGCTCACCATCCGGGAATAGCGGGGAGCTGTTTTTT
TRBV18,TRBJ1-2,-,-,CASSPDRTLANYGYTF,TGTGCCAGCTCACCAGACAGGACGCTAGCTAACTATGGCTACACCTTC
TRBV11-2,TRBJ2-5,-,TRBD1,CASSAGTGGETQYF,TGTGCCAGCAGCGCCGGGACAGGGGGGGAGACCCAGTACTTC
TRBV7-6,TRBJ2-1,-,-,CASSLDRDYNEQFF,TGTGCCAGCAGCTTAGACAGGGACTACAATGAGCAGTTCTTC
TRBV28,TRBJ2-7,once,TRBD2,CASTPPGGSYEQYF,TGTGCCAGCACCCCGCCGGGAGGGAGCTACGAGCAGTACTTC
TRBV5-1,TRBJ2-5,once,TRBD1,CASSTNPTGARSETQYF,TGCGCCAGCAGCACTAATCCGACAGGGGCCCGATCGGAGACCCAGTACTTC
TRBV14,TRBJ1-2,few,-,CASSQMTGGYGYTF,TGTGCCAGCAGCCAAATGACCGGGGGCTATGGCTACACCTTC
TRBV28,TRBJ1-5,-,-,CASSLVGAQPQHF,TGTGCCAGCAGTTTGGTAGGGGCTCAGCCCCAGCATTTT
TRBV7-2,TRBJ2-7,few,TRBD1,CASSPQGVSYEQYF,TGTGCCAGCAGCCCACAGGGGGTCTCCTACGAGCAGTACTTC
TRBV4-1,TRBJ2-5,-,-,CASSQGGRYPGETQYF,TGCGCCAGCAGCCAAGGGGGCCGATACCCCGGGGAGACCCAGTACTTC
TRBV6-1,TRBJ2-3,once,-,CASSESGPRGDTQYF,TGTGCCAGCAGTGAATCAGGCCCCAGGGGAGATACGCAGTATTTT
TRBV4-1,TRBJ2-1,-,TRBD2,CASSQDPPMLSGTRDNEQFF,TGCGCCAGCAGCCAAGATCCGCCCATGCTTAGCGGGACTCGCGACAATGAGCAGTTCTTC